This paragraph reports one T cell receptor (beta chain). The data are from a study of blood T cell repertoires in COVID-19. At the level of the study: The United States, Italy and Spain supplied acute and convalescent COVID-19 samples.

Original data processing: Reference gene primer amplification gave nucleated cell count estimates. Only in-frame clones appear in the TCRdb table, and some are missing; sequencing was by immunoSEQ multiplex PCR. Clone size and the V and J calls come from that table; the DNA yielded D and trimming. The sample consists of 180,000 or so clones, around 87% of them appearing once. The CDR3 is 14 amino acids. Trimming stripped 2 bases from V and 0 bases from J, with 9 bases between. CDR1 and CDR2 (germline): SGDLS, YYNGEE. The source of this sequence is a middle-aged man with active or convalescent COVID-19. V and J are TRBV9 and TRBJ2-7; D might be TRBD1 (5 bases). The sequencing input was peripheral blood. This CDR3 is CASSVNRFSYEQYF. Written as DNA, the CDR3 is TGTGCCAGCAGCGTCAACAGGTTCTCCTACGAGCAGTACTTC.